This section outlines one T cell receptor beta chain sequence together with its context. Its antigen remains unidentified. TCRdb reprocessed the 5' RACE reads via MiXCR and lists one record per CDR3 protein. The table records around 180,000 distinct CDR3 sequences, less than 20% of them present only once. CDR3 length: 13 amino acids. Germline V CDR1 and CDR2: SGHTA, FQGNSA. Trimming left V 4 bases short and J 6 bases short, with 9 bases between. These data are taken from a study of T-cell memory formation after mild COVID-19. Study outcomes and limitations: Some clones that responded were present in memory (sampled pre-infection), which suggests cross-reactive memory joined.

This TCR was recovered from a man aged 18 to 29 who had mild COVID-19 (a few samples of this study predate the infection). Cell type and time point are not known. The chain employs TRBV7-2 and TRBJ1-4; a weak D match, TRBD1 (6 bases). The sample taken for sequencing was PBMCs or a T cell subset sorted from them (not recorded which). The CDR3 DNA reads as TGTGCCAGCAGCTGGGACATGGATGAAAAACTGTTTTTT. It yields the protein CASSWDMDEKLFF.